These 10 T cell receptor beta chains were all obtained from the same sample, sequenced in a study of OX40 agonist ivuxolimab in advanced cancers. Clones were sequenced by immunoSEQ multiplex PCR, and TCRdb holds only the in-frame ones, with some missing. The sample gives some 87,000 clones, roughly 87% of which show up once; under 2% is in the top ten. Here the sequenced sample was CD4+ or CD8+ T cells sorted from blood, taken in a trial of the OX40 agonist ivuxolimab. Source of these receptors: an adult with an advanced solid tumor such as melanoma, head and neck, liver or kidney cancer.

This clone was detected only once. The rearrangement joins TRBV15 to TRBJ1-1, with 9 bases fitting TRBD1. CDR1 LNHNV and CDR2 YYDKDF come from the germline V gene (reference sequence). The trim removed 3 bases at V and 5 bases at J, leaving 10 bases unmatched. The CDR3 has 16 residues. CDR3 loop: CATSRGTGLGRTEAFF. CDR3 coding DNA: TGTGCCACCAGCAGGGGGACAGGGCTGGGGAGGACTGAAGCTTTCTTT. Filled out from reference TRBV15 and TRBJ1-1, the complete variable domain reads DAMVIQNPRYQVTQFGKPVTLSCSQTLNHNVMYWYQQKSSQAPKLLFHYYDKDFNNEADTPDNFQSRRPNTSFCFLDIRSPGLGDTAMYLCATSRGTGLGRTEAFFGQGTRLTVV.

The CDR3 DNA reads TGTGCCAGCAGCTTAGCCGCGAGATTCCAAGAGACCCAGTACTTC. Translating it yields CASSLAARFQETQYF. This chain connects TRBV7-8 to TRBJ2-5; D is ambiguous. This CDR3 has 15 residues. V shed 0 bases and J shed 1 base, with 9 bases lying between them. Germline CDR1 is SGHVS and CDR2 is FQNEAQ.

V gene TRBV27 combines with J gene TRBJ2-6; either TRBD1 or TRBD2 may fit D (6 bases each). Trimming removed 5 bases at V and 4 bases at J, with 15 bases between. Looked up from germline, CDR1 is MNHEY and CDR2 is SMNVEV (reference sequence). The CDR3 has 16 amino acids. The CDR3 region has the DNA TGTGCCAGCAGTCCCTTAGGGGGGCGAGGGGCCAACGTCCTGACTTTC. Protein sequence: CASSPLGGRGANVLTF.

The chain is built from TRBV19 and TRBJ2-2, with 10 bases identical to TRBD2. CDR3 length equals 15 residues. Germline loops: CDR1 LNHDA, CDR2 SQIVND (reference sequence). V lost 4 bases and J lost 1; bases outside the gene matches: 0. The CDR3 sequence is CASSTSGRNTGELFF. CDR3 DNA sequence: TGTGCCAGTAGTACTAGCGGGAGGAACACCGGGGAGCTGTTTTTT.

This rearrangement joins TRBV14 to TRBJ2-2; 13 bases line up with TRBD2. The CDR3 is 17 amino acids. Germline V lookup: CDR1 SGHDN, CDR2 FVKESK. V trimming: 2 bases; J trimming: 7 bases; junction bases outside the gene matches: 7. The CDR3 is CASSQRLAGGDGGELFF. In DNA, the CDR3 is TGTGCCAGCAGCCAAAGACTAGCGGGAGGTGATGGCGGGGAGCTGTTTTTT.

The chain has TRBV7-2 and TRBJ2-1, with 11 bases that match TRBD1. The CDR3 consists of 14 residues. The J segment lost 9 bases and the V segment lost 5 bases, leaving 6 bases of the junction unmatched. Germline V gene sequence: CDR1 SGHTA, CDR2 FQGNSA. Here the CDR3 reads CASSPRTGGVEQFF. As DNA, the CDR3 is TGTGCCAGCAGCCCCCGGACAGGGGGCGTTGAGCAGTTCTTC.

This clone was seen a single time. The V call is TRBV7-9, the J call TRBJ1-2; D possibly corresponds to TRBD1 (6 bases). CDR3 size: 15 residues. Trimming removed 3 bases from V and 6 bases from J, with 17 bases in between. In germline, CDR1 is SEHNR, CDR2 FQNEAQ (reference sequence). This chain's CDR3 is CASSFLGNGGDGYTF. The DNA for the CDR3 is TGTGCCAGCAGCTTCCTGGGTAATGGGGGCGATGGCTACACCTTC.

This clone was detected only once. CDR3 sequence: CASSLESNSYEQYF. The CDR3 DNA sequence: TGTGCCAGCAGCTTGGAATCCAACTCCTACGAGCAGTACTTC. The rearrangement joins TRBV5-5 to TRBJ2-7; D unclear. Trimming stripped 0 bases from V and 0 bases from J, with 7 bases between. The CDR3 consists of 14 residues. Germline assignment: CDR1 SGHKS and CDR2 YYEKEE (reference sequence). The variable domain in full, with the rest retrieved from reference TRBV5-5 and TRBJ2-7, is DAGVTQSPTHLIKTRGQQVTLRCSPISGHKSVSWYQQVLGQGPQFIFQYYEKEERGRGNFPDRFSARQFPNYSSELNVNALLLGDSALYLCASSLESNSYEQYFGPGTRLTVT.

This clone is a singleton in its sample. This chain links TRBV7-9 with TRBJ2-1; tentative D call: TRBD1 (5 bases). The length of the CDR3 is 10 residues. Germline CDR1 and CDR2: SEHNR and FQNEAQ (reference sequence). V was cut by 4 bases and J by 10 bases, with 5 bases left in between. The CDR3 region is CASSWTEQFF. CDR3 coding DNA: TGTGCCAGCAGCTGGACAGAGCAGTTCTTC.

The chain employs TRBV18 and TRBJ2-7; 9 positions match TRBD1. V was pared by 3 bases and J by 3 bases, with 6 bases of the junction left unmatched. CDR1 is KGHSH and CDR2 is LQKENI in the germline V gene. CDR3 length equals 15 residues. In nucleotides, the CDR3 is TGTGCCAGCTCACCCGCCGGGACAGGGAACTACGAGCAGTACTTC. As protein: CASSPAGTGNYEQYF.